This T cell receptor (beta chain) originates from a study of response to subunit inactivated influenza vaccine. TCRdb used MiXCR to reprocess the RT-PCR reads, holding one entry per CDR3 protein. This table holds hundreds of thousands of distinct CDR3 sequences, approximately 10% found once. These records were also assigned to another study, of T cells expressing NK-cell markers. As that report states: Researchers built TCR beta cDNA using 5'RACE template switching with UMIs.

This specimen consisted of PBMCs from blood, obtained on the day of vaccination. This TCR came from a man over 45 who received an inactivated influenza vaccine.

CDR3 protein: CASGSGTGFLQYF. CDR3 nucleotide sequence: TGTGCCAGCGGATCCGGGACAGGGTTTCTGCAGTACTTC. The rearrangement uses TRBV19 and TRBJ2-7, with 9 bases lining up with TRBD1. Germline trimming cut 9 bases from V and 9 bases from J; bases unmatched to any gene: 12. Germline assignment: CDR1 LNHDA and CDR2 SQIVND (reference sequence). This CDR3 contains 13 residues.